A single sample is the source of the 8 T cell receptor beta chains below, sequenced in a study of T cell responses to AZD1222 COVID-19 vaccine. Sequencing used immunoSEQ multiplex PCR; TCRdb keeps in-frame clones, though not all of them. The sample carries 150,000 to 200,000 clones, approximately 90% recorded once. The material was peripheral blood, obtained 28 days after the second dose of the MenACWY control vaccine. The receptors here all came from an adult who received the MenACWY meningococcal vaccine as a control.

CDR3 loop: CASSKDQSYEQYF. In nucleotides, the CDR3 is TGTGCCAGCAGTAAGGACCAGTCCTACGAGCAGTACTTC. The rearrangement joins TRBV6-2 or TRBV6-3 to TRBJ2-7; D gene ambiguous. Trimming cost V 5 bases and J 1 base, with 9 bases left between them. The CDR3 is 13 amino acids. Germline CDR1 reads MNHEY; CDR2 reads SVGEGT.

The gene calls are TRBV6-2 or TRBV6-3 and TRBJ2-2; D perhaps matches TRBD1 (5 bases). Trimming left V 5 bases short and J 3 bases short, with 16 bases between. The CDR3 contains 16 residues. Germline V gene sequence: CDR1 MNHEY, CDR2 SVGEGT. CDR3 residues: CASSQERTRYTGELFF. The CDR3, as DNA: TGTGCCAGCAGTCAAGAGAGGACACGCTACACCGGGGAGCTGTTTTTT.

The chain couples TRBV6-5 to TRBJ2-1; 12 nucleotides align to TRBD1. CDR1 is MNHEY and CDR2 is SVGAGI in the germline V gene. The CDR3 contains 15 residues. With V trimmed by 8 bases and J by 8 bases, 10 bases remained unmatched. This chain's CDR3 is CASAVPGQGADEQFF. For the CDR3, the DNA is TGTGCCAGCGCCGTTCCGGGACAGGGGGCCGATGAGCAGTTCTTC.

The V call is TRBV19, the J call TRBJ2-5; tentatively, D is TRBD2 (6 bases). CDR3 size: 14 residues. V lost 8 bases and J lost 5, with 18 bases in between. Per the germline V gene, CDR1 is LNHDA and CDR2 is SQIVND (reference sequence). CDR3 protein: CASSKGGVGETQYF. The DNA for the CDR3 is TGTGCCAGTTCCAAGGGCGGGGTAGGGGAGACCCAGTACTTC.

The chain carries TRBV4-1 and TRBJ1-2; 11 positions agree with TRBD1. Germline CDR1 reads MGHRA; CDR2 reads YSYEKL. This CDR3 has 17 amino acids. V was pared by 4 bases and J by 4 bases, with 11 bases of the junction left unmatched. The CDR3 spells CASSLGNRDRGTYGYTF. The CDR3 bases are TGCGCCAGCAGCCTAGGGAACCGGGACAGGGGGACCTATGGCTACACCTTC.

The chain is built from TRBV5-8 and TRBJ1-5; maybe TRBD1 (6 bases). There are 14 residues in the CDR3. Germline CDR1 and CDR2: SGHTS and YDEGEE. V lost 5 bases and J 5 bases, leaving 14 bases between the germline ends. CDR3 in amino acids: CASSSGASDQPQHF. The DNA for the CDR3 is TGTGCCAGCAGTTCAGGGGCTTCCGATCAGCCCCAGCATTTT.

The rearrangement joins TRBV7-9 to TRBJ1-1; D is unresolved. The CDR3 length is 12 residues. V lost 11 bases, J lost 3 bases, and 13 bases lay in between. Germline CDR1 SEHNR, CDR2 FQNEAQ (reference sequence). CDR3 in amino acids: CAGRVGDTEAFF. CDR3 coding DNA: TGTGCCGGTAGAGTTGGGGACACTGAAGCTTTCTTT.

The V call is TRBV5-1, the J call TRBJ2-7; 9 bases map to TRBD1. V dropped 4 bases and J dropped 6; count of bases not matched to a gene: 8. Germline CDR1 is SGHRS and CDR2 is YFSETQ. The CDR3 runs to 14 residues. The CDR3 spells CASSVPGQGAEQYF. CDR3 DNA sequence: TGCGCCAGCAGCGTACCGGGACAGGGCGCCGAGCAGTACTTC.